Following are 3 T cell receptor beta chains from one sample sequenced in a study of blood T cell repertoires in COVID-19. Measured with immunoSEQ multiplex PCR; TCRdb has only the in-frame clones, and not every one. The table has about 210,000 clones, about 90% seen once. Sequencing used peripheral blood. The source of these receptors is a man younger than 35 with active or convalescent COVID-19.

The DNA for the CDR3 is TGTGCCAGCACCCAGGGAATGGCTGGTCCGAGCTCCAACTATGGCTACACCTTC. Amino acids: CASTQGMAGPSSNYGYTF. This chain links TRBV5-4 with TRBJ1-2; perhaps TRBD1 as D (5 bases). The CDR3 covers 18 residues. The V gene's germline CDR1 is SGHNT and CDR2 YYREEE (reference sequence). Trimming took off 6 bases at V and 2 bases at J, with 26 bases between the two ends.

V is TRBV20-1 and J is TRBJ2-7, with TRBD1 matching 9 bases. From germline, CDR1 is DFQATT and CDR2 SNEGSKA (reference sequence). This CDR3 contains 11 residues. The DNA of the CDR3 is TGCTGCCCGGGACAGGGAAACGAGCAGTACTTC. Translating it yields CCPGQGNEQYF.

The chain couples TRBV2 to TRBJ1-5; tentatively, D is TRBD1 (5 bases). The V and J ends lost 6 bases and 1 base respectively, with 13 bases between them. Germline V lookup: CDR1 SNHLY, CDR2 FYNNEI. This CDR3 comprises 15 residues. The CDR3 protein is CASREDGGSNQPQHF. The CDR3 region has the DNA TGTGCCAGCAGGGAGGACGGGGGGAGCAATCAGCCCCAGCATTTT.